This T cell receptor (beta chain) was identified in a study of regulatory T cells in long-lasting Graves disease. Time point of the sample: newly diagnosed GD, antithyroid drugs for less than 3 months. Preparation of the TCR library used RNA extracted from PBMCs. Investigators prepared the TCR beta libraries by applying iRepertoire HTBI primers and Arm-PCR of CDR3 regions. TCRdb re-called the multiplex PCR reads with MiXCR, one entry per CDR3 protein. The table shows more than 450,000 distinct CDR3 sequences, with around 15% occurring only once. This clonotype occurred a few times. Its antigen is unidentified. Regarding the study as a whole: Whereas roughly 1,000 public clonotypes were shared by new patients, persistent patients shared more, at roughly 3,000.

This CDR3 region has 14 residues. V was pared by 6 bases and J by 5 bases, with 8 bases of the junction left unmatched. Germline V gene data show CDR1 as LGHDT and CDR2 as YNNKEL (reference sequence). The data were also submitted as part of a second study, on T cells in Graves' hyperthyroidism and ophthalmopathy. Turning to that study: Graves' hyperthyroidism was deemed stable absent ophthalmopathy progression within 18 months.

The sequencing here drew on peripheral blood mononuclear cells (PBMCs), taken at new diagnosis, from a patient treated with antithyroid drugs. The source of this sequence is a man aged 35 to 55 with Graves disease. This chain uses TRBV3-1 with TRBJ1-2; 8 positions match TRBD1. This CDR3 is CASSRGTGSYGYTF. In DNA form, the CDR3 reads TGTGCCAGCAGTCGCGGGACAGGTTCATATGGCTACACCTTC.